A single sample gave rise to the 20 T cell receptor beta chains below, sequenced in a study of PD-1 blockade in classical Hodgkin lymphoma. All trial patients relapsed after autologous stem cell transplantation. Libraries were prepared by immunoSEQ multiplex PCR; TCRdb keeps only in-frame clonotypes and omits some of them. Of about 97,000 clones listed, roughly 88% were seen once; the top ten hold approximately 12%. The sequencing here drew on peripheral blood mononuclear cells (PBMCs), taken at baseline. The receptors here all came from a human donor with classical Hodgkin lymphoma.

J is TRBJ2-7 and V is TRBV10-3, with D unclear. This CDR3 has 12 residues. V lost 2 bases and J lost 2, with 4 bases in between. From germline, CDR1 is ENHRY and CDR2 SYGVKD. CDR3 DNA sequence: TGTGCCATCAGTGAGAGTACCTACGAGCAGTACTTC. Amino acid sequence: CAISESTYEQYF.

CDR3 residues: CAIRGGGSPSNEQFF. In nucleotides, the CDR3 is TGTGCCATCAGGGGCGGCGGGAGCCCTAGCAATGAGCAGTTCTTC. The genes are TRBV10-3 and TRBJ2-1; 7 bases line up with TRBD2. This CDR3 region has 15 residues. V lost 6 bases, J lost 6 bases, and 11 bases stayed unmatched. Per germline, CDR1 ENHRY and CDR2 SYGVKD.

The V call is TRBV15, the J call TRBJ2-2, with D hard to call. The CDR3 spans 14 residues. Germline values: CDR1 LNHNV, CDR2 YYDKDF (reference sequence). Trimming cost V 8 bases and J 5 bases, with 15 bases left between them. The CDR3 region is CATAPGSATGELFF. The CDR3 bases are TGTGCCACCGCCCCGGGTTCGGCAACCGGGGAGCTGTTTTTT. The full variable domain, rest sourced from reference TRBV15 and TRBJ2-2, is DAMVIQNPRYQVTQFGKPVTLSCSQTLNHNVMYWYQQKSSQAPKLLFHYYDKDFNNEADTPDNFQSRRPNTSFCFLDIRSPGLGDTAMYLCATAPGSATGELFFGEGSRLTVL.

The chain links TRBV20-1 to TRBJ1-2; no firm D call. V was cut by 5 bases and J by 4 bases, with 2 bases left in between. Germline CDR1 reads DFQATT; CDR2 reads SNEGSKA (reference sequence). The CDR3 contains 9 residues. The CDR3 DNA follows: TGCAGTGCTGGCTATGGCTACACCTTC. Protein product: CSAGYGYTF.

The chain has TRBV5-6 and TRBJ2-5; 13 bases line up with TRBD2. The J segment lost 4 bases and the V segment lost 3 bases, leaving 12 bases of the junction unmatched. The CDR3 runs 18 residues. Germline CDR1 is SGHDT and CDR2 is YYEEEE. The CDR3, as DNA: TGTGCCAGCAGCTACAGACGACTAGCGGGAGGACGCGGAGAGACCCAGTACTTC. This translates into CASSYRRLAGGRGETQYF.

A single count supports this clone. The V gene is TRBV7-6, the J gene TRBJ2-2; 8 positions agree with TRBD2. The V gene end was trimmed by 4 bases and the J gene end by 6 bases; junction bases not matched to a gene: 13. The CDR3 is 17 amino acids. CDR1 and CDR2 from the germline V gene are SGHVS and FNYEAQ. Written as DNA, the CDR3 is TGTGCCAGCAGCTATCGTAGAAGCGGGAGTATCTCCGGGGAGCTGTTTTTT. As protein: CASSYRRSGSISGELFF. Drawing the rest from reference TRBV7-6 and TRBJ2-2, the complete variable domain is GAGVSQSPRYKVTKRGQDVALRCDPISGHVSLYWYRQALGQGPEFLTYFNYEAQQDKSGLPNDRFSAERPEGSISTLTIQRTEQRDSAMYRCASSYRRSGSISGELFFGEGSRLTVL.

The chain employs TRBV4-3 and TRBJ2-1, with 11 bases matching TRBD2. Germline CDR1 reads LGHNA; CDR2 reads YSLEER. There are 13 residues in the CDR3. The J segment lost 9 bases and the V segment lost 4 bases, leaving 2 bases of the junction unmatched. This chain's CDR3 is CASSLGLAGEQFF. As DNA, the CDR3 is TGCGCCAGCAGCCTTGGACTAGCGGGTGAGCAGTTCTTC.

This CDR3 is CASSVDWAGGPFNEQFF. CDR3 sequence (DNA): TGTGCCAGCAGCGTAGACTGGGCGGGAGGGCCTTTCAATGAGCAGTTCTTC. The genes are TRBV9 and TRBJ2-1, with 9 bases that match TRBD2. Trimming at V came to 0 bases and at J to 6 bases, leaving 10 bases not matched to a gene. The CDR3 consists of 17 residues. CDR1 is SGDLS and CDR2 is YYNGEE in the germline V gene. Full variable domain (rest looked up from reference TRBV9 and TRBJ2-1): DSGVTQTPKHLITATGQRVTLRCSPRSGDLSVYWYQQSLDQGLQFLIQYYNGEERAKGNILERFSAQQFPDLHSELNLSSLELGDSALYFCASSVDWAGGPFNEQFFGPGTRLTVL.

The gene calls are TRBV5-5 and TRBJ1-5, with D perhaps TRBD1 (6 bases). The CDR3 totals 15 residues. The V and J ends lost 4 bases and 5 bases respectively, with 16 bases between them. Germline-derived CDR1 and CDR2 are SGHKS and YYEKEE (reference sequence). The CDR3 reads CASSAQGFRDQPQHF. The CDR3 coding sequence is TGTGCCAGCAGCGCACAGGGATTTCGTGATCAGCCCCAGCATTTT.

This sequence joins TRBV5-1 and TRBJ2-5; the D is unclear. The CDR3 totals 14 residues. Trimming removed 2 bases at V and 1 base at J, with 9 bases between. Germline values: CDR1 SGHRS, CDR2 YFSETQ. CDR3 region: CASSFGQIQETQYF. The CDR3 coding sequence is TGCGCCAGCAGCTTCGGTCAGATCCAAGAGACCCAGTACTTC. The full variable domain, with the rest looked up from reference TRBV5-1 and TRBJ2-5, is KAGVTQTPRYLIKTRGQQVTLSCSPISGHRSVSWYQQTPGQGLQFLFEYFSETQRNKGNFPGRFSGRQFSNSRSEMNVSTLELGDSALYLCASSFGQIQETQYFGPGTRLLVL.

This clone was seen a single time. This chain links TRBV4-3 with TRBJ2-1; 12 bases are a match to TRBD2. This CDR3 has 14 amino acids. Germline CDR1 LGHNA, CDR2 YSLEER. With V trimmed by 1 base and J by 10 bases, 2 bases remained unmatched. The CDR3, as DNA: TGCGCCAGCAGCCAAGCCGGGACTAGCGGGGAGCAGTTCTTC. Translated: CASSQAGTSGEQFF.

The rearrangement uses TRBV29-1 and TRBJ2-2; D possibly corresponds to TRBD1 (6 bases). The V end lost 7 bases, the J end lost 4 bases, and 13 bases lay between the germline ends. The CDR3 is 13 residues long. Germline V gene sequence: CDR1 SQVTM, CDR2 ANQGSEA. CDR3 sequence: CSADGQSTGELFF. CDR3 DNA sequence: TGCAGCGCCGATGGACAGTCCACCGGGGAGCTGTTTTTT.

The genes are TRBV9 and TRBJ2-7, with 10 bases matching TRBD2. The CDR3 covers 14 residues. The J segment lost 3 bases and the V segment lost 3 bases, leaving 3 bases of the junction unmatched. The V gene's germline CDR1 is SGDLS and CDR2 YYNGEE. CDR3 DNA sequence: TGTGCCAGCAGCGGGGGGACTAGCGTCTACGAGCAGTACTTC. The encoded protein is CASSGGTSVYEQYF. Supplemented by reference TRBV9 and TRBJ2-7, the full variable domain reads DSGVTQTPKHLITATGQRVTLRCSPRSGDLSVYWYQQSLDQGLQFLIQYYNGEERAKGNILERFSAQQFPDLHSELNLSSLELGDSALYFCASSGGTSVYEQYFGPGTRLTVT.

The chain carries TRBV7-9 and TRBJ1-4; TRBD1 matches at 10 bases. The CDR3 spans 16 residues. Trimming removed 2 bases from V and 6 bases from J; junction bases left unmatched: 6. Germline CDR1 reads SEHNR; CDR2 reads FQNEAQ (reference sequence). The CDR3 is CASSLTTGGVDEKLFF. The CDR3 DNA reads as TGTGCCAGCAGCTTAACGACAGGGGGCGTTGATGAAAAACTGTTTTTT.

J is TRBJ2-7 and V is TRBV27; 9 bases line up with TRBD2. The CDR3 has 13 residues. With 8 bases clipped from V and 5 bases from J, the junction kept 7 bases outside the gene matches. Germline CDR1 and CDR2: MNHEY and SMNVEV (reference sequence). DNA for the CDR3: TGTGCCAGCCAGCGGCGGGAGGGCCACGAGCAGTACTTC. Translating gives CASQRREGHEQYF.

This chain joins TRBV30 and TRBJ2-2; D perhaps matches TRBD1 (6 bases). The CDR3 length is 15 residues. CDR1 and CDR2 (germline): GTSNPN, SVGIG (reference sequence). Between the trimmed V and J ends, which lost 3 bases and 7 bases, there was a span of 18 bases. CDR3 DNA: TGTGCCTGGAGCCCGATAGGGCTAGGGGGCGGGGAGCTGTTTTTT. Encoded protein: CAWSPIGLGGGELFF.

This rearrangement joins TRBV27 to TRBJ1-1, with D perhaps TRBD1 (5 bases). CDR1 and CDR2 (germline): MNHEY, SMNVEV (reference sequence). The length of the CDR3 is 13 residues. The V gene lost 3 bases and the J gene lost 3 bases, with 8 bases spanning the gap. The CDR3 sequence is CASSFLGDTEAFF. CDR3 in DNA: TGTGCCAGCAGTTTTTTGGGGGACACTGAAGCTTTCTTT.

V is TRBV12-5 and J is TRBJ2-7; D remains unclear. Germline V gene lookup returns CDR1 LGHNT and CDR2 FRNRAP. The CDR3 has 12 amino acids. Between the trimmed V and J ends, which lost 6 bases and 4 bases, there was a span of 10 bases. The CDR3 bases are TGTGCTAGTGGGGATCTACCTTACGAGCAGTACTTC. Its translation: CASGDLPYEQYF.

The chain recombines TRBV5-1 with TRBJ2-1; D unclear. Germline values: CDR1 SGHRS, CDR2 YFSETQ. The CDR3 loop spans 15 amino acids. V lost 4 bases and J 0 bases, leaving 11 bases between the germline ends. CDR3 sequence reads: CASSPDPSSYNEQFF. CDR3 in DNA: TGCGCCAGCAGCCCGGACCCGAGCTCCTACAATGAGCAGTTCTTC.

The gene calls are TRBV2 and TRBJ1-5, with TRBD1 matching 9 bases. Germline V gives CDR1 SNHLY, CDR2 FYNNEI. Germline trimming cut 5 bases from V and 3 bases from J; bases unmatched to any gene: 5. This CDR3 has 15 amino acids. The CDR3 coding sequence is TGTGCCAGCAGTACAGGGGGCCTAAACAATCAGCCCCAGCATTTT. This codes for CASSTGGLNNQPQHF.